Below are 5 T cell receptor beta chains sequenced from a single sample in a study of blood T cell repertoires in COVID-19. Sequencing was performed with immunoSEQ multiplex PCR; in TCRdb, only in-frame clones are kept and a portion is missing. The sample includes over 150,000 clones, around 84% of them seen just once. The sample consisted of peripheral blood. The receptors stem from a man aged 45-65 years with active or convalescent COVID-19.

V and J are TRBV19 and TRBJ2-7; 9 bases map to TRBD1. V lost 5 bases and J lost 5; bases outside the gene matches: 10. Per the germline V gene, CDR1 is LNHDA and CDR2 is SQIVND (reference sequence). CDR3 length equals 15 residues. The CDR3: CASSLLGQGTHEQYF. CDR3 coding DNA: TGTGCCAGTAGTCTCCTGGGACAGGGAACCCACGAGCAGTACTTC.

This chain uses TRBV24-1 with TRBJ2-1, with 9 bases lining up with TRBD2. From germline, CDR1 is KGHDR and CDR2 SFDVKD. J gave up 8 bases and V 6 bases, and 7 bases lay outside the gene matches. This CDR3 has 14 amino acids. The DNA of the CDR3 is TGTGCCACCAGTAGGGCGGGGGGGCGCGATGAGCAGTTCTTC. Translating gives CATSRAGGRDEQFF.

This chain links TRBV11-2 with TRBJ2-5; TRBD1 matches 8 bases. CDR1 and CDR2 (germline): SGHAT, FQNNGV. The CDR3 has 15 amino acids. V trimming: 1 base; J trimming: 2 bases; junction bases outside the gene matches: 3. CDR3 residues: CASSLVRGRQETQYF. The CDR3 coding sequence is TGTGCCAGCAGCTTAGTCAGGGGGCGGCAAGAGACCCAGTACTTC.

The chain has TRBV7-8 and TRBJ1-6, with 10 bases aligning to TRBD1. This CDR3 spans 15 amino acids. The trim removed 1 base at V and 13 bases at J, leaving 7 bases unmatched. Germline V lookup: CDR1 SGHVS, CDR2 FQNEAQ. The CDR3 nucleotides read TGTGCCAGCAGCTTAGACGGGACAGGGGATGTCCCCCTCCACTTT. Its translation is CASSLDGTGDVPLHF.

This chain joins TRBV19 and TRBJ1-5, with unresolved D. The CDR3 covers 14 residues. The V end lost 7 bases, the J end lost 3 bases, and 13 bases lay between the germline ends. CDR1 is LNHDA, CDR2 SQIVND, per germline (reference sequence). CDR3 coding DNA: TGTGCCAGTACCCCGGGGTCATCCAATCAGCCCCAGCATTTT. This codes for CASTPGSSNQPQHF. Looking up the rest from reference TRBV19 and TRBJ1-5 gives the full variable domain: DGGITQSPKYLFRKEGQNVTLSCEQNLNHDAMYWYRQDPGQGLRLIYYSQIVNDFQKGDIAEGYSVSREKKESFPLTVTSAQKNPTAFYLCASTPGSSNQPQHFGDGTRLSIL.